This TCR beta chain appears in the sequencing data of a study of shared clonotypes between healthy human individuals. This clone has more than one count but fewer than ten. Its antigen remains unidentified. This CDR3 has 15 residues. In germline, CDR1 is SGHNT, CDR2 YYREEE (reference sequence). Trimming took 0 bases from V and 4 from J, leaving 13 bases between them. Study-level findings and limits: Memory subsets had estimated richness that was generally smaller than that of naive subsets.

The repertoire was sequenced with immunoSEQ multiplex PCR; TCRdb's copy has only in-frame clones and lacks some. The data show over a million clones, with about 75% seen just once and roughly 1.4% held by the top ten. The TCR comes from a young man in good health. The chain combines TRBV5-4 with TRBJ1-2; possible D gene TRBD1, 6 bases. Sequencing was performed on memory CD4+ T cells sorted from blood. Subset: CD45RA-negative fraction. Written as DNA, the CDR3 is TGTGCCAGCAGCTTGGGAGGGCAGGGGATCTATGGCTACACCTTC. Protein product: CASSLGGQGIYGYTF.